The T cell receptor beta chain described here comes from a study of CD8 T cells in Susac syndrome. Random hexamers were used to reverse transcribe 0.5 to 1 ug of RNA. TCRdb ran MiXCR on the immunoSEQ multiplex PCR reads and lists one entry per CDR3 protein. The top ten clones hold approximately 0.33% of a sample with about 100,000 distinct CDR3 sequences, 95% of them seen once. The specimen was CD8+ T cells from PBMCs. The sequence derives from a human donor with Susac syndrome.

In nucleotides, the CDR3 is TGTGCCAGCAGCCGACTCCCAGGGGAGCAGTTCTTC. Translation gives CASSRLPGEQFF. The chain recombines TRBV11-2 with TRBJ2-1; maybe TRBD1 (5 bases). V was trimmed by 5 bases and J by 10 bases, leaving 12 bases between them. CDR3 size: 12 residues. The germline gives CDR1 SGHAT, CDR2 FQNNGV.